This T cell receptor beta chain was identified during a study of blood T cells in healthy people across ages. The CDR3 is 15 residues long. CDR1 and CDR2 from the germline V gene are DFQATT and SNEGSKA (reference sequence). J lost 0 bases, V lost 1 base, and 5 bases had no gene match. This clonotype occurred a few times. PCR was performed a second time for about 6 to 11 cycles using a sample-barcoded 5' primer and a J-beta primer mix. Each CDR3 protein is one row after TCRdb ran MiXCR on the 5' RACE reads. This repertoire shows some 700,000 distinct CDR3 sequences, about 24% found once; its top ten account for 20% to 25%.

The sequencing sample was made of blood. This chain connects TRBV20-1 to TRBJ2-7; 8 bases are shared with TRBD2. This clonotype was obtained from a man in his 70s in good health. The CDR3 sequence: CSARVGSGGSYEQYF. CDR3 DNA sequence: TGCAGTGCTAGAGTGGGGAGCGGGGGCTCCTACGAGCAGTACTTC.